One and the same sample provided the 14 T cell receptor beta chains below, sequenced in a study of T cells expressing NK-cell markers. TCRdb reprocessed the 5' RACE reads and stores each CDR3 protein as one record, lacking DNA. The record lists some 120,000 distinct CDR3 sequences, of which the ten most abundant hold about 18%. Input material: blood T cells: a sorted CD56 or NKG2C T cell subset, CD4+ or CD8+ T cells, or bulk PBMC T cells (not recorded which). These receptors came from a woman aged 18 to 75 in good health.

This chain uses TRBV27 with TRBJ2-3; without DNA, the TCRdb call of TRBD2 cannot be checked. Germline CDR1 is MNHEY and CDR2 is SMNVEV (reference sequence). This CDR3 contains 16 residues. This CDR3 is CASTPPLASSTDTQYF.

The chain couples TRBV20-1 to TRBJ2-4; TCRdb calls TRBD2, which cannot be checked without DNA. This CDR3 has 16 residues. Germline loops: CDR1 DFQATT, CDR2 SNEGSKA (reference sequence). The CDR3 is CSARDPSPGLAGIQYF.

The chain couples TRBV14 to TRBJ1-3; TCRdb's D gene call, TRBD1, goes unchecked for lack of DNA. This CDR3 has 15 amino acids. CDR1 is SGHDN and CDR2 is FVKESK in the germline V gene. CDR3 residues: CASSQGLTAGNTIYF. Full variable domain (rest looked up from reference TRBV14 and TRBJ1-3): EAGVTQFPSHSVIEKGQTVTLRCDPISGHDNLYWYRRVMGKEIKFLLHFVKESKQDESGMPNNRFLAERTGGTYSTLKVQPAELEDSGVYFCASSQGLTAGNTIYFGEGSWLTVV.

The rearrangement joins TRBV12-3 or TRBV12-4 to TRBJ1-4; the D call from TCRdb, TRBD1, cannot be confirmed without DNA. CDR3 length: 14 residues. The CDR3 here is CASRKTGVNEKLFF.

V and J are TRBV5-1 and TRBJ2-7; TCRdb returns TRBD1, unconfirmable since there is no DNA. CDR1 SGHRS and CDR2 YFSETQ come from the germline V gene. The CDR3 runs to 13 residues. The CDR3 reads CASRGTGRYEQYF.

The V and J genes are TRBV6-5 and TRBJ1-1. CDR1 is MNHEY and CDR2 is SVGAGI in the germline V gene. The CDR3 consists of 15 residues. The CDR3 sequence is CASSFGAGPHTEAFF.

The CDR3 region is CASSPTLTSSPSYEQYF. The chain employs TRBV7-9 and TRBJ2-7; no DNA is available, so the TRBD2 call from TCRdb remains unchecked. Germline CDR1 and CDR2: SEHNR and FQNEAQ (reference sequence). The CDR3 runs to 17 residues.

The chain couples TRBV29-1 to TRBJ2-1; TCRdb returns TRBD1, unconfirmable since there is no DNA. This CDR3 has 14 residues. Germline loops: CDR1 SQVTM, CDR2 ANQGSEA. CDR3 sequence: CSVDGTGASNEQFF.

The chain uses TRBV12-3 or TRBV12-4 and TRBJ1-4; TCRdb returns TRBD1, unconfirmable since there is no DNA. This CDR3 contains 16 residues. Here the CDR3 reads CASSSLGGQVNEKLFF.

The chain's CDR3 is CSARETGREKLFF. The rearrangement uses TRBV20-1 and TRBJ1-4; the TRBD1 assignment by TCRdb is unverifiable without DNA. Germline lookup yields CDR1 DFQATT and CDR2 SNEGSKA (reference sequence). There are 13 residues in the CDR3.

The rearrangement links TRBV6-6 to TRBJ1-2; TCRdb's D call, TRBD1, is unchecked because there is no DNA. In germline, CDR1 is MNHNY, CDR2 SVGAGI (reference sequence). The CDR3 covers 13 residues. This chain's CDR3 is CASSGQGDYGYTF.

The chain joins TRBV7-8 to TRBJ2-1; TCRdb indicates TRBD1, and absent DNA this call remains unverified. This CDR3 region has 17 residues. Germline V gene data show CDR1 as SGHVS and CDR2 as FQNEAQ. This CDR3 is CASRGGSGGPTHNEQFF.

The chain is built from TRBV29-1 and TRBJ2-1. This CDR3 region has 12 residues. Germline V gene sequence: CDR1 SQVTM, CDR2 ANQGSEA. CDR3 in amino acids: CSVESLRNEQFF.

The chain links TRBV6-2 or TRBV6-3 to TRBJ1-3; TCRdb's assignment of TRBD1 cannot be checked, as there is no DNA. This CDR3 is built from 16 residues. The germline gives CDR1 MNHEY, CDR2 SVGEGT. CDR3: CASSYAPDSSGNTIYF.